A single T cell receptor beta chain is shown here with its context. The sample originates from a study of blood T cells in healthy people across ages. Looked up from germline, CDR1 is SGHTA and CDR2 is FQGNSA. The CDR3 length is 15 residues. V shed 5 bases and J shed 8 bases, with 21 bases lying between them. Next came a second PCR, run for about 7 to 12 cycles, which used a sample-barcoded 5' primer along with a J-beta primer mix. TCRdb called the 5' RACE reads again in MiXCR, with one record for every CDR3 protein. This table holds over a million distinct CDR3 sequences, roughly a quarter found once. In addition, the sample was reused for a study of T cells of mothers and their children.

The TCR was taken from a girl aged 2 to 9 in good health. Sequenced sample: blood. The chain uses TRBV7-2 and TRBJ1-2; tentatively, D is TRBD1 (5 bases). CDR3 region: CASSLRDGDVGGYTF. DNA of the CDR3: TGTGCCAGCAGCCTCCGGGACGGAGACGTTGGAGGCTACACCTTC.